Below, one TCR beta chain is given with its context. Seattle researchers signed up patients amid active infection and tracked them longitudinally. This specimen belongs to a study of blood T cell repertoires in COVID-19. Study overall: Sample material is recorded as cDNA or gDNA derived from T cells, B-cell-depleted T cells, or PBMCs.

Looked up from germline, CDR1 is MDHEN and CDR2 is SYDVKM. Trimming left V 10 bases short and J 3 bases short, with 19 bases between. The CDR3 has 15 amino acids. Only in-frame clones appear in the TCRdb table, and some are missing; sequencing was by immunoSEQ multiplex PCR. Of roughly 160,000 clones detected, 80% to 90% appear once; the ten largest clones hold 10% to 13%. Material: peripheral blood. The clonotype was recovered from a woman in her 70s with COVID-19, enrolled during active disease. The chain uses TRBV28 and TRBJ1-5, with D perhaps TRBD1 (5 bases). CDR3 nucleotides: TGTGCCACCCGGGCGGGGGGACCGAACAATCAGCCCCAGCATTTT. Translation gives CATRAGGPNNQPQHF.